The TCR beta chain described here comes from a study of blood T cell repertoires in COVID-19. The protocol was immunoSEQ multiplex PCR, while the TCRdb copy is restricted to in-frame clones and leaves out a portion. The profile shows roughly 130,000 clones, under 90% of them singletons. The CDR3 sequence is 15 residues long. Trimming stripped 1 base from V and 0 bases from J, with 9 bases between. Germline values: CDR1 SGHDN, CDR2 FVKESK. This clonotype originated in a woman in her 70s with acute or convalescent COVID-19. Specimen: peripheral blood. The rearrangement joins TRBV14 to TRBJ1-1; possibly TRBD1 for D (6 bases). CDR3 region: CASSQVQGMNTEAFF. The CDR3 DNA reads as TGTGCCAGCAGCCAAGTCCAGGGGATGAACACTGAAGCTTTCTTT.